These T cell receptor beta chains were read from a single sample in a study of cytotoxic CD8 clonotypes in ibrutinib-treated CLL. Measured with immunoSEQ multiplex PCR; TCRdb has only the in-frame clones, and not every one. This table holds 100,000 or so clones, 55% to 75% found once. Material: PBMCs, obtained after 24 months of ibrutinib treatment. The receptors derive from a human donor with chronic lymphocytic leukemia. Each CDR3 is given with its conserved first and last residue. A D gene is named only where the DNA matches it firmly. Size is omitted from some rows. Given values are once, few, many or a class for expanded clones.

>TRBJ2-5|TRBV7-6|NA|NA
CASSFGETQYF
TGTGCCAGCAGCTTTGGAGAGACCCAGTACTTC
>TRBJ1-6|TRBV30|NA|NA
CAWKGLRGGIYSPLHF
TGTGCCTGGAAGGGCCTTCGGGGAGGTATTTATTCACCCCTCCACTTT
>TRBJ1-1|TRBV7-3|NA|NA
CASSLGRERTEAFF
TGTGCCAGCAGCTTAGGCAGGGAGCGGACTGAAGCTTTCTTT
>TRBJ2-5|TRBV30|NA|NA
CAWTAVGETQYF
TGTGCCTGGACCGCAGTGGGAGAGACCCAGTACTTC
>TRBJ2-7|TRBV9|once|TRBD1
CASSAQGSRALNEQYF
TGTGCCAGCAGCGCACAGGGGAGTCGAGCTTTGAACGAGCAGTACTTC
>TRBJ2-7|TRBV5-1|NA|NA
CASSSFRGMDEQYF
TGCGCCAGCAGCTCGTTTAGGGGTATGGACGAGCAGTACTTC
>TRBJ1-1|TRBV6-6|NA|NA
CASLGGTEAFF
TGTGCCAGCCTGGGGGGCACTGAAGCTTTCTTT
>TRBJ2-7|TRBV9|few|TRBD2
CASSVGPSGGAPSYEQYF
TGTGCCAGCAGCGTAGGGCCAAGCGGGGGGGCCCCGTCCTACGAGCAGTACTTC
>TRBJ2-3|TRBV5-1|NA|TRBD1
CASSLQGAPSTDTQYF
TGCGCCAGCAGCTTACAGGGGGCGCCTAGCACAGATACGCAGTATTTT
>TRBJ2-7|TRBV7-9|once|NA
CASSKIPGEGDYYEQYF
TGTGCCAGCAGCAAAATTCCCGGGGAGGGGGATTACTACGAGCAGTACTTC
>TRBJ2-7|TRBV6-1|once|NA
CASSLIEGEQYF
TGTGCCAGCAGTCTCATAGAGGGAGAGCAGTACTTC
>TRBJ2-3|TRBV15|NA|NA
CATRRRHTDTQYF
TGTGCCACCAGGAGACGGCACACAGATACGCAGTATTTT
>TRBJ2-1|TRBV18|NA|NA
CASSPQGYGYNEQFF
TGTGCCAGCTCACCACAGGGATACGGGTACAATGAGCAGTTCTTC
>TRBJ1-6|TRBV6-1|NA|NA
CASASTVPTSPLHF
TGTGCCAGCGCCTCGACAGTCCCGACTTCACCCCTCCACTTT
>TRBJ1-5|TRBV5-6|few|TRBD1
CASSRGQGLNQPQHF
TGTGCCAGCAGCCGCGGACAGGGCCTGAATCAGCCCCAGCATTTT
>TRBJ2-7|TRBV5-1|NA|TRBD2
CASSQPGLASYSYEQYF
TGCGCCAGCAGCCAACCGGGACTAGCATCGTACTCCTACGAGCAGTACTTC
>TRBJ1-5|TRBV6-5|NA|NA
CASSRDSNQPQHF
TGTGCCAGCAGTAGGGATAGCAATCAGCCCCAGCATTTT
>TRBJ2-1|TRBV11-3|NA|TRBD1
CASSTRTGKYNEQFF
TGTGCCAGCAGCACCCGGACAGGGAAATACAATGAGCAGTTCTTC
>TRBJ2-7|TRBV7-3|once|TRBD2
CASSRGEGHEQYF
TGTGCCAGCTCTCGGGGGGAAGGCCACGAGCAGTACTTC
>TRBJ1-5|TRBV7-2|once|NA
CASSLARGSAISNQPQHF
TGTGCCAGCAGCTTAGCGAGGGGTTCTGCCATTAGCAATCAGCCCCAGCATTTT
>TRBJ2-3|TRBV10-3|NA|NA
CAISESGDTQYF
TGTGCCATCAGTGAGTCAGGGGATACGCAGTATTTT
>TRBJ2-3|TRBV15|NA|NA
CATSTRDSNHHTQYF
TGTGCCACCAGCACCCGGGATTCCAATCACCATACGCAGTATTTT
>TRBJ2-2|TRBV4-3|NA|TRBD2
CASSQDRGLGGTGELFF
TGCGCCAGCAGCCAAGATCGGGGACTAGGGGGCACCGGGGAGCTGTTTTTT
>TRBJ2-7|TRBV21-1|many|NA
CASTNFGEQYF
TGTGCCAGCACCAACTTCGGGGAGCAGTACTTC
>TRBJ2-7|TRBV7-8|NA|NA
CASSLRGWEQYF
TGTGCCAGCAGCTTGAGGGGCTGGGAGCAGTACTTC
>TRBJ1-1|TRBV6-5|NA|NA
CASSLTGLTEAFF
TGTGCCAGCAGCTTGACAGGTCTCACTGAAGCTTTCTTT
>TRBJ2-7|TRBV30|few|TRBD1
CAWSVDRGSYEQYF
TGTGCCTGGAGTGTGGACAGGGGGTCCTACGAGCAGTACTTC
>TRBJ1-1|TRBV28|NA|NA
CASSLGGNTEAFF
TGTGCCAGCAGTTTGGGAGGGAACACTGAAGCTTTCTTT
>TRBJ2-1|TRBV6-1|NA|NA
CASSAPNEQFF
TGTGCCAGCAGTGCCCCCAATGAGCAGTTCTTC
>TRBJ2-5|TRBV15|few|TRBD2
CATSGSLAGGLQETQYF
TGTGCCACCAGCGGGTCTCTAGCGGGGGGTCTCCAAGAGACCCAGTACTTC
>TRBJ2-7|TRBV5-1|NA|NA
CASRKDTNVYEQYF
TGCGCCAGCAGGAAGGATACTAACGTCTACGAGCAGTACTTC
>TRBJ2-1|TRBV7-2|NA|TRBD2
CASSPGLAAYNEQFF
TGTGCCAGCAGCCCTGGACTAGCGGCCTACAATGAGCAGTTCTTC
>TRBJ2-5|TRBV11-3|NA|TRBD1
CASSLHRGLETQYF
TGTGCCAGCAGCTTACACAGGGGGCTGGAGACCCAGTACTTC
>TRBJ2-5|TRBV6-5|NA|TRBD2
CASSYRTRQETQYF
TGTGCCAGCAGTTACAGGACTAGACAGGAGACCCAGTACTTC
>TRBJ1-6|TRBV5-6|few|TRBD1
CASSFGTGGSPLHF
TGTGCCAGCAGCTTTGGGACAGGAGGTTCACCCCTCCACTTT
>TRBJ2-5|TRBV5-8|NA|NA
CASSLGGAEQETQYF
TGTGCCAGCAGCTTGGGGGGCGCGGAACAAGAGACCCAGTACTTC
>TRBJ2-7|TRBV7-3|NA|NA
CASSSPGGEQYF
TGTGCCAGCAGCTCTCCCGGGGGCGAGCAGTACTTC
>TRBJ1-2|TRBV29-1|NA|NA
CSVEGTGERDYGYTF
TGCAGCGTTGAAGGAACGGGGGAGCGGGACTATGGCTACACCTTC
>TRBJ2-7|TRBV29-1|few|NA
CSVEVLDYEQYF
TGCAGCGTTGAAGTTTTAGACTACGAGCAGTACTTC
>TRBJ1-2|TRBV4-1|NA|TRBD1
CASSHLDRDYGYTF
TGCGCCAGCAGCCACTTGGACAGGGACTATGGCTACACCTTC
>TRBJ1-1|TRBV27|few|NA
CASSPSGKQGEAFF
TGTGCCAGCAGTCCTTCGGGAAAACAGGGAGAAGCTTTCTTT
>TRBJ1-3|TRBV13|once|NA
CASSPQRVGNTIYF
TGTGCCAGCAGTCCTCAGCGGGTTGGAAACACCATATATTTT
>TRBJ2-7|TRBV28|once|TRBD1
CAIQPPGQGRNEQYF
TGTGCCATCCAACCTCCGGGACAGGGGAGGAACGAGCAGTACTTC
>TRBJ1-1|TRBV6-6|once|NA
CASNRGNTEAFF
TGTGCCAGCAACCGGGGGAACACTGAAGCTTTCTTT
>TRBJ2-7|TRBV5-6|NA|NA
CASSLSPTGPSSYEQYF
TGTGCCAGCAGCTTGAGTCCGACCGGCCCCTCTTCCTACGAGCAGTACTTC
>TRBJ1-1|TRBV19|NA|TRBD1
CASSIRQGVSEAFF
TGTGCCAGTAGTATCCGCCAGGGGGTTAGTGAAGCTTTCTTT
>TRBJ1-3|TRBV7-2|NA|NA
CASSLTPGRGNTIYF
TGTGCCAGCAGCTTAACCCCAGGGCGGGGAAACACCATATATTTT
>TRBJ2-7|TRBV5-6|many|TRBD1
CASSFRTGGHEQYF
TGTGCCAGCAGCTTCAGGACAGGGGGACACGAGCAGTACTTC
>TRBJ1-6|TRBV7-9|NA|NA
CASSPPSRGLGSPLHF
TGTGCCAGCAGCCCCCCCTCGCGGGGATTAGGTTCACCCCTCCACTTT
>TRBJ2-2|TRBV30|few|NA
CAWSPLDPKMGELFF
TGTGCCTGGAGTCCTCTGGACCCGAAGATGGGGGAGCTGTTTTTT
>TRBJ1-1|TRBV5-1|few|NA
CASSLGAANTEAFF
TGCGCCAGCAGCTTGGGGGCCGCGAACACTGAAGCTTTCTTT
>TRBJ1-5|TRBV6-6|few|NA
CASSRGGLSNQPQHF
TGTGCCAGCAGTAGAGGGGGGCTTAGCAATCAGCCCCAGCATTTT